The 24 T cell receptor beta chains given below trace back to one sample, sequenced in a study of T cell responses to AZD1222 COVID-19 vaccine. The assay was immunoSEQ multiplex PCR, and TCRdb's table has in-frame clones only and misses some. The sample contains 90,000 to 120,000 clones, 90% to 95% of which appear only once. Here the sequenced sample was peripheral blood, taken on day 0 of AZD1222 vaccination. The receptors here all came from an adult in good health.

The CDR3 DNA reads TGCGCCAGCAGCTTGGTTGACGGTTCCTACGAGCAGTACTTC. This gives the protein CASSLVDGSYEQYF. The chain employs TRBV5-1 and TRBJ2-7, with D uncertain. Deletions cut 0 bases from V and 1 base from J, with 8 bases between. Germline CDR1 and CDR2: SGHRS and YFSETQ. This CDR3 is built from 14 residues.

CDR3 nucleotide sequence: TGTGCCAGCAGCTTTGGACAGGTTGGCTACGAGCAGTACTTC. The encoded protein is CASSFGQVGYEQYF. V usage is TRBV5-4 and J usage is TRBJ2-7, with 7 bases that match TRBD1. This CDR3 has 14 residues. CDR1 and CDR2 (germline): SGHNT, YYREEE (reference sequence). Losses at the gene ends were 2 bases for V and 3 bases for J; bases not matched to a gene: 5.

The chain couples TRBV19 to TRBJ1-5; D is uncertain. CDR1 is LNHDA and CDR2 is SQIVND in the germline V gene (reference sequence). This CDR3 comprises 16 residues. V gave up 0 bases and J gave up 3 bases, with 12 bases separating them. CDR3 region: CASSIDGSQVNQPQHF. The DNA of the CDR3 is TGTGCCAGTAGTATAGACGGCAGCCAAGTCAATCAGCCCCAGCATTTT.

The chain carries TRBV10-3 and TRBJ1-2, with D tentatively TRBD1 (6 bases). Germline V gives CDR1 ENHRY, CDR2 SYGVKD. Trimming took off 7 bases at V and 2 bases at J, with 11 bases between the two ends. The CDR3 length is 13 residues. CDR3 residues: CAITGDTNYGYTF. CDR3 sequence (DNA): TGTGCCATCACCGGGGACACCAACTATGGCTACACCTTC.

The CDR3 sequence is CASSRDRAYGYTF. The CDR3 DNA follows: TGTGCCAGCAGTCGAGACAGGGCCTATGGCTACACCTTC. The V and J genes are TRBV27 and TRBJ1-2; 7 bases match TRBD1. CDR3 length equals 13 residues. Germline V gives CDR1 MNHEY, CDR2 SMNVEV (reference sequence). V lost 5 bases, J lost 4 bases, and 4 bases stayed unmatched.

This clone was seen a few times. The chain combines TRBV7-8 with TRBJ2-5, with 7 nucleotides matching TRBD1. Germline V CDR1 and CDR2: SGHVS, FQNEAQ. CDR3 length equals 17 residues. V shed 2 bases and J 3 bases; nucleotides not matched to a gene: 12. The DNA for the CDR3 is TGTGCCAGCAGCTTAACGCCGACAGGGCCCAGGGAAGAGACCCAGTACTTC. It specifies CASSLTPTGPREETQYF. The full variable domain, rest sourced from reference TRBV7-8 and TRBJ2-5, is GAGVSQSPRYKVAKRGQDVALRCDPISGHVSLFWYQQALGQGPEFLTYFQNEAQLDKSGLPSDRFFAERPEGSVSTLKIQRTQQEDSAVYLCASSLTPTGPREETQYFGPGTRLLVL.

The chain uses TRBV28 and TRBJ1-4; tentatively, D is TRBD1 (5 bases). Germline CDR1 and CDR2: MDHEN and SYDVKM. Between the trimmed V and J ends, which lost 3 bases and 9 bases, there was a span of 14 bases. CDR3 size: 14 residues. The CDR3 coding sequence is TGTGCCAGCAGTTTTGTGGGGGGTGGGAAAAAACTGTTTTTT. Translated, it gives CASSFVGGGKKLFF.

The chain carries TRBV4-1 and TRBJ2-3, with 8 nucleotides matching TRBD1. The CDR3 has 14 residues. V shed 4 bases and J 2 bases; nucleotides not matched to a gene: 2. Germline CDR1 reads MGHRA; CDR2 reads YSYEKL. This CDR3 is CASSLRGPTDTQYF. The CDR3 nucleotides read TGCGCCAGCAGCCTCAGGGGGCCCACAGATACGCAGTATTTT.

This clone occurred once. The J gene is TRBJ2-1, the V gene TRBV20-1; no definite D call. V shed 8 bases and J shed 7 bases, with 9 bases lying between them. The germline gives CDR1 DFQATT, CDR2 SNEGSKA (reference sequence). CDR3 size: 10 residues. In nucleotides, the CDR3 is TGCAGTCCCCGACTGAATGAGCAGTTCTTC. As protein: CSPRLNEQFF.

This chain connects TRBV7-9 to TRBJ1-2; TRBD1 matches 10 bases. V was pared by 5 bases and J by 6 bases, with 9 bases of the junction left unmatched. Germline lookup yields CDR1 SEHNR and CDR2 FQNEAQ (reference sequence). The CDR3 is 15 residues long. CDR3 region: CASSAYRQGADGYTF. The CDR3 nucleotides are TGTGCCAGCAGCGCATACCGACAGGGGGCGGATGGCTACACCTTC.

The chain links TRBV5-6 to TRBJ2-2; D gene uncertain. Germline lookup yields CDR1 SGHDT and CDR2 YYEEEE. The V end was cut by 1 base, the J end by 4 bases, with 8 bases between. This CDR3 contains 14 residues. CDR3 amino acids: CASSLYDSTGELFF. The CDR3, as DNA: TGTGCCAGCAGCTTGTATGATTCCACCGGGGAGCTGTTTTTT.

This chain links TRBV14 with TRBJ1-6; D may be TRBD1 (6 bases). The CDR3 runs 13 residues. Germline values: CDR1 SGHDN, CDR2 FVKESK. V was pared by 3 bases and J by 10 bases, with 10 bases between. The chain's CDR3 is CASSQDSRSPLHF. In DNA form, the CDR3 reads TGTGCCAGCAGCCAGGACAGTAGGTCACCCCTCCACTTT. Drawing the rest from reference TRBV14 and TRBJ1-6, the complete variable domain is EAGVTQFPSHSVIEKGQTVTLRCDPISGHDNLYWYRRVMGKEIKFLLHFVKESKQDESGMPNNRFLAERTGGTYSTLKVQPAELEDSGVYFCASSQDSRSPLHFGNGTRLTVT.

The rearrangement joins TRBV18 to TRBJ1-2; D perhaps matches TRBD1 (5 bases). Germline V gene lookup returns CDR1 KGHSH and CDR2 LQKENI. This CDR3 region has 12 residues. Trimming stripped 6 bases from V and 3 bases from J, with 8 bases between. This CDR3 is CASSGDYYGYTF. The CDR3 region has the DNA TGTGCCAGCTCGGGGGACTACTATGGCTACACCTTC.

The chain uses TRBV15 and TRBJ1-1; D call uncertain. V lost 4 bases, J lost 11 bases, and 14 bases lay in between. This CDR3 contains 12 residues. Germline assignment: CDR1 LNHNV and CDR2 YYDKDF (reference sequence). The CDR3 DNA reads TGTGCCACCAGCACGATTGGAGGGAACGCTTTCTTT. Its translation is CATSTIGGNAFF.

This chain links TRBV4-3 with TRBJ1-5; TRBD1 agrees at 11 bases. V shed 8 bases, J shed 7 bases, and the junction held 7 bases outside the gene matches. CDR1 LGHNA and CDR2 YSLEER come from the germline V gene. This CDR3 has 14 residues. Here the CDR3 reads CASRDRGFEQPQHF. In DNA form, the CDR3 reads TGCGCCAGCCGGGACAGGGGGTTCGAACAGCCCCAGCATTTT.

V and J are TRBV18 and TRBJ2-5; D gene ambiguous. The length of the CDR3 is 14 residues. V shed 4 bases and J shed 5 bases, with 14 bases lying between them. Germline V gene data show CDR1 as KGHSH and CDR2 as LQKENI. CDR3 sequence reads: CASSLSGVGETQYF. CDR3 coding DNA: TGTGCCAGCTCACTCTCCGGTGTAGGGGAGACCCAGTACTTC. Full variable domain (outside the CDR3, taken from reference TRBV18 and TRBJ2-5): NAGVMQNPRHLVRRRGQEARLRCSPMKGHSHVYWYRQLPEEGLKFMVYLQKENIIDESGMPKERFSAEFPKEGPSILRIQQVVRGDSAAYFCASSLSGVGETQYFGPGTRLLVL.

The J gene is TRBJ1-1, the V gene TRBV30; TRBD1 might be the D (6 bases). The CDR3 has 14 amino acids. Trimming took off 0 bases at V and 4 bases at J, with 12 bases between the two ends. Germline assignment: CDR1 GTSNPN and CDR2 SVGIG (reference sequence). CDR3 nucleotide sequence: TGTGCCTGGAGTGTAATGCAGGGGAGCACTGAAGCTTTCTTT. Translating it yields CAWSVMQGSTEAFF.

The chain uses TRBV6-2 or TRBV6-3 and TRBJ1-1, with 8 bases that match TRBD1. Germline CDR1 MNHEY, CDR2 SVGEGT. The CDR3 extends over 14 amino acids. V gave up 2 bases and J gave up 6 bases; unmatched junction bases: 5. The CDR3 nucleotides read TGTGCCAGCAGTTACCTTCAGGGGGCCGCTGAAGCTTTCTTT. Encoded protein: CASSYLQGAAEAFF.

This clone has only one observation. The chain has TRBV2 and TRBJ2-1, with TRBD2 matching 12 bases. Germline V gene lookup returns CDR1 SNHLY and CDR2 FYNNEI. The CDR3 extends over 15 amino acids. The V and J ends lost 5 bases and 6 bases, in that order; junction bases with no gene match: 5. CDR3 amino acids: CASSLTSGSFNEQFF. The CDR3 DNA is TGTGCCAGCAGTCTGACTAGCGGGAGTTTCAATGAGCAGTTCTTC.

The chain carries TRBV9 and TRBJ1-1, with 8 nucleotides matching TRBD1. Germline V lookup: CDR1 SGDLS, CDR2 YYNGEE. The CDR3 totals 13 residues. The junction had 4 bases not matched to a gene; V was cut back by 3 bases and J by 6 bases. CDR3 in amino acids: CASSAKTGAEAFF. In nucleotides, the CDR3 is TGTGCCAGCAGCGCCAAGACAGGGGCTGAAGCTTTCTTT.

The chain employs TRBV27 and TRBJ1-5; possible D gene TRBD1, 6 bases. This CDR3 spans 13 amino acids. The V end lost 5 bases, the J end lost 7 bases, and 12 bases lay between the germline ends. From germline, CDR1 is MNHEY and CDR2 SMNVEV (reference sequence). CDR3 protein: CASSQGPEQPQHF. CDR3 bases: TGTGCCAGCAGTCAGGGGCCAGAACAGCCCCAGCATTTT.

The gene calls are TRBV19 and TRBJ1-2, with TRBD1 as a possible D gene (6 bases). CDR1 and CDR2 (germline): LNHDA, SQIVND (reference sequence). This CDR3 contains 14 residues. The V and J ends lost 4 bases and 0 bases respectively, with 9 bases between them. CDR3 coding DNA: TGTGCCAGTAGTACCCAGGGGACTAACTATGGCTACACCTTC. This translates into CASSTQGTNYGYTF.

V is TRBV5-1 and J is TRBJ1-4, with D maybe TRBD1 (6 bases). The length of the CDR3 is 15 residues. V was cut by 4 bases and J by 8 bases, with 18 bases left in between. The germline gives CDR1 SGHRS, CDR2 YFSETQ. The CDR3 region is CASSPRQAGEEKLFF. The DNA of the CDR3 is TGCGCCAGCAGCCCCAGACAGGCGGGGGAAGAAAAACTGTTTTTT. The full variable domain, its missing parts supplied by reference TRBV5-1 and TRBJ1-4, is KAGVTQTPRYLIKTRGQQVTLSCSPISGHRSVSWYQQTPGQGLQFLFEYFSETQRNKGNFPGRFSGRQFSNSRSEMNVSTLELGDSALYLCASSPRQAGEEKLFFGSGTQLSVL.

CDR3 loop: CASSSGLPPNEQFF. Written as DNA, the CDR3 is TGTGCCAGCAGCTCTGGACTACCCCCCAATGAGCAGTTCTTC. The genes are TRBV7-2 and TRBJ2-1, with D perhaps matching TRBD2 (6 bases). The V gene's germline CDR1 is SGHTA and CDR2 FQGNSA. Trimming removed 4 bases from V and 6 bases from J, with 13 bases in between. The CDR3 extends over 14 amino acids. The whole variable domain, filled in from reference TRBV7-2 and TRBJ2-1, reads GAGVSQSPSNKVTEKGKDVELRCDPISGHTALYWYRQSLGQGLEFLIYFQGNSAPDKSGLPSDRFSAERTGGSVSTLTIQRTQQEDSAVYLCASSSGLPPNEQFFGPGTRLTVL.